Included here is one T cell receptor (beta chain) sequence, with context. The data were obtained in a study of blood T cell repertoires in COVID-19. V lost 6 bases, J lost 9 bases, and 5 bases stayed unmatched. Germline lookup yields CDR1 MNHEY and CDR2 SVGAGI. This CDR3 spans 13 amino acids. Profiled with immunoSEQ multiplex PCR; TCRdb holds only in-frame clones, not every one. The sample contains approximately 240,000 clones, just over 90% of which appear only once. The receptor comes from a young woman who had recovered from COVID-19. The sample consisted of PBMCs or T cells enriched from blood (not recorded which). This chain links TRBV6-5 with TRBJ1-6, with 7 bases aligning to TRBD1. The CDR3 loop is CASRGTASSPLHF. CDR3 nucleotides: TGTGCCAGCAGGGGGACAGCCTCTTCACCCCTCCACTTT.